This is a list of T cell receptor beta chains from one sample in a study of blood T cells in healthy people across ages. TCRdb fed the 5' RACE reads into MiXCR, producing one record per CDR3 protein. This sample has under 1 million distinct CDR3 sequences, with under 45% found just once. The specimen sequenced was blood. These receptors were obtained from a man aged 60 to 69 in good health. CDR3s include the opening cysteine and the closing phenylalanine or tryptophan. The D gene is left open where the match is weak. Rows may omit the clone size; those that give it use once, few, many or a size class.

d_call: TRBD2
clone_size: .
j_call: TRBJ2-7
v_call: TRBV7-8
cdr3_aa: CASSITGTSGSYEQYF
cdr3_nt: TGTGCCAGCAGCATCACCGGGACTAGCGGGAGCTACGAGCAGTACTTC

d_call: .
clone_size: .
j_call: TRBJ1-1
v_call: TRBV14
cdr3_aa: CASSQDRVGGAFF
cdr3_nt: TGTGCCAGCAGCCAAGACAGGGTTGGTGGAGCTTTCTTT

d_call: .
clone_size: few
j_call: TRBJ2-7
v_call: TRBV9
cdr3_aa: CASSPTLDSYEQYF
cdr3_nt: TGTGCCAGCAGCCCGACACTGGATTCCTACGAGCAGTACTTC

d_call: .
clone_size: .
j_call: TRBJ2-7
v_call: TRBV6-9
cdr3_aa: CASHSEMADLRDQNPYEQYF
cdr3_nt: TGTGCCAGCCACTCGGAGATGGCCGACCTTCGGGACCAGAACCCCTACGAGCAGTACTTC

d_call: .
clone_size: .
j_call: TRBJ2-5
v_call: TRBV9
cdr3_aa: CASSVGTCTQETQYF
cdr3_nt: TGTGCCAGCAGCGTAGGGACTTGCACCCAAGAGACCCAGTACTTC

d_call: TRBD1
clone_size: .
j_call: TRBJ2-5
v_call: TRBV7-2
cdr3_aa: CASSEDRARETQYF
cdr3_nt: TGTGCCAGCAGCGAGGACAGGGCCCGGGAGACCCAGTACTTC

d_call: TRBD2
clone_size: .
j_call: TRBJ2-7
v_call: TRBV7-2
cdr3_aa: CASSPLAGGRDEQYF
cdr3_nt: TGTGCCAGCAGCCCTCTAGCGGGGGGGCGGGACGAGCAGTACTTC

d_call: TRBD1
clone_size: .
j_call: TRBJ1-1
v_call: TRBV7-2
cdr3_aa: CASSPRTGGVTEAFF
cdr3_nt: TGTGCCAGCAGCCCTAGAACAGGGGGCGTCACTGAAGCTTTCTTT

d_call: .
clone_size: .
j_call: TRBJ2-5
v_call: TRBV29-1
cdr3_aa: CSTSWGAHEQYF
cdr3_nt: TGCAGCACCAGCTGGGGGGCTCATGAGCAGTACTTC

d_call: .
clone_size: few
j_call: TRBJ1-1
v_call: TRBV14
cdr3_aa: CASSQDHRGRTEAFF
cdr3_nt: TGTGCCAGCAGCCAAGATCACCGGGGCCGGACTGAAGCTTTCTTT

d_call: .
clone_size: .
j_call: TRBJ1-5
v_call: TRBV10-3
cdr3_aa: CAITTDPRQPQHF
cdr3_nt: TGTGCCATCACCACCGACCCCCGTCAGCCCCAGCATTTT